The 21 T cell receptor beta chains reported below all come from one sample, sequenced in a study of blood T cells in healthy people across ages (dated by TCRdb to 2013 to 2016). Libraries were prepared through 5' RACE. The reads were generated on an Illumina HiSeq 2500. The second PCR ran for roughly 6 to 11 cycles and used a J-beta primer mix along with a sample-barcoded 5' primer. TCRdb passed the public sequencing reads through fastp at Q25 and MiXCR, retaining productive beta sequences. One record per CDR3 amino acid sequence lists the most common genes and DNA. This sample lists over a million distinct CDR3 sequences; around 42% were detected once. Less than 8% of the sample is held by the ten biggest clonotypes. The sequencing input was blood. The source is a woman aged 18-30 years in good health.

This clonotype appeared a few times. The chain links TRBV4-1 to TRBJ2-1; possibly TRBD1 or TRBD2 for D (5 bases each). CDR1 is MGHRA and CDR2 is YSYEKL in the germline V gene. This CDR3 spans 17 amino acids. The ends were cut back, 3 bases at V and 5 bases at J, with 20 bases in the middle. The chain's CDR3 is CASSQAVMGEFHNEQFF. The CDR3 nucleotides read TGCGCCAGCAGCCAGGCGGTTATGGGGGAGTTTCACAATGAGCAGTTCTTC.

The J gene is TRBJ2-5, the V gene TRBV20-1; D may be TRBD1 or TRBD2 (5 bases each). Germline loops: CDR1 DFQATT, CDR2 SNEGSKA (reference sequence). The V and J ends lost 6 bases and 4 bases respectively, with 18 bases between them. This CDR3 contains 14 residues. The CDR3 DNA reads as TGCAGTGCCTACCCCTCAGCTGGGGGAGAGACCCAGTACTTC. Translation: CSAYPSAGGETQYF.

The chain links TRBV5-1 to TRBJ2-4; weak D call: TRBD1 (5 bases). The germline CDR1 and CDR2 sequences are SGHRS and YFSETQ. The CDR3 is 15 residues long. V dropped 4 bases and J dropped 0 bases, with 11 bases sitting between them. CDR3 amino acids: CASSPGRVAKNIQYF. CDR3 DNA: TGCGCCAGCAGCCCTGGCAGGGTAGCCAAAAACATTCAGTACTTC. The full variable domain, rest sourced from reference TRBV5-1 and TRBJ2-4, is KAGVTQTPRYLIKTRGQQVTLSCSPISGHRSVSWYQQTPGQGLQFLFEYFSETQRNKGNFPGRFSGRQFSNSRSEMNVSTLELGDSALYLCASSPGRVAKNIQYFGAGTRLSVL.

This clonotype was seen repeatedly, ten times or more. The chain's CDR3 is CASSEAINTGSYGYTF. The CDR3 coding sequence is TGTGCCAGCAGTGAAGCTATCAATACAGGGTCCTATGGCTACACCTTC. V gene TRBV6-1 combines with J gene TRBJ1-2; perhaps TRBD1 as D (6 bases). V lost 0 bases to trimming and J lost 4 bases, with 15 bases between them. Germline CDR1 reads MNHNS; CDR2 reads SASEGT. The CDR3 length is 16 residues.

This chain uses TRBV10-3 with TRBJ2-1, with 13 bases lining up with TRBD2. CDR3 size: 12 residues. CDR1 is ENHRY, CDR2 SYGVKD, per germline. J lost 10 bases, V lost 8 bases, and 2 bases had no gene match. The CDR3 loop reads CAIAGLAGEQFF. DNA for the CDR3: TGTGCCATCGCGGGACTAGCGGGGGAGCAGTTCTTC.

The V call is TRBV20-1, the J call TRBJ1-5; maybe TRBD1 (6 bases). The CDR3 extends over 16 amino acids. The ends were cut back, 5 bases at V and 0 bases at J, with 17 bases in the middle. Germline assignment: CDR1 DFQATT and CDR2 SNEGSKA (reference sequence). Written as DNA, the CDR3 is TGCAGTGCTTCGAGGGGGACAACCTATAGCAATCAGCCCCAGCATTTT. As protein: CSASRGTTYSNQPQHF.

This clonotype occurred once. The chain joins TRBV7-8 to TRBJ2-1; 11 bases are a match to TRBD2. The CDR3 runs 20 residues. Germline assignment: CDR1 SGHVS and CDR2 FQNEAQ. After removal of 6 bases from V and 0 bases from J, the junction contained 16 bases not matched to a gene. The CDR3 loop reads CASSRKLAGEGPSSYNEQFF. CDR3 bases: TGTGCCAGCAGTAGGAAACTAGCGGGAGAGGGGCCAAGCTCCTACAATGAGCAGTTCTTC.

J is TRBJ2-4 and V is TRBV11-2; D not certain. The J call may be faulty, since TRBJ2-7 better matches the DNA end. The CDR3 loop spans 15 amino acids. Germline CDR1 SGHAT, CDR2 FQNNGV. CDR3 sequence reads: CASSLDRVKTYEQYF. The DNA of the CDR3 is TGTGCCAGCAGCTTAGATCGGGTCAAAACCTACGAGCAGTACTTC.

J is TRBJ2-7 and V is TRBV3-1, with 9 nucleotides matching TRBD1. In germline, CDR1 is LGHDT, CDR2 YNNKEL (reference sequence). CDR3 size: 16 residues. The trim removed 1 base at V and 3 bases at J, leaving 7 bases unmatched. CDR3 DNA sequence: TGTGCCAGCAGCCAAGCCCTGACGGGACAGGGCTACGAGCAGTACTTC. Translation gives CASSQALTGQGYEQYF.

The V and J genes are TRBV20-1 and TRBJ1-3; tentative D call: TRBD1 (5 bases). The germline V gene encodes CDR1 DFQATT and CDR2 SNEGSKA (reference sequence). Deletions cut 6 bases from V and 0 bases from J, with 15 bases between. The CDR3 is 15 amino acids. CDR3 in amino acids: CSAPWGGSSGNTIYF. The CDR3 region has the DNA TGCAGTGCCCCGTGGGGCGGTAGCTCTGGAAACACCATATATTTT.

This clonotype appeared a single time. The CDR3: CASSLEGLNYGYTF. The CDR3 bases are TGCGCCAGCAGCTTGGAGGGACTTAACTATGGCTACACCTTC. The rearrangement uses TRBV5-1 and TRBJ1-2, with D possibly TRBD1 on 5 matching bases. Germline lookup yields CDR1 SGHRS and CDR2 YFSETQ. The CDR3 runs to 14 residues. The V end was cut by 0 bases, the J end by 1 base, with 7 bases between.

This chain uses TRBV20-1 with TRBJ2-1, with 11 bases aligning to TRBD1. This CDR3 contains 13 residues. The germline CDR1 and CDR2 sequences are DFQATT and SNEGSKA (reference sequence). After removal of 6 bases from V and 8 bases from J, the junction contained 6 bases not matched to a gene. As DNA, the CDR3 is TGCAGTGCCGGACAGGGGGCCAAGGATGAGCAGTTCTTC. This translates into CSAGQGAKDEQFF.

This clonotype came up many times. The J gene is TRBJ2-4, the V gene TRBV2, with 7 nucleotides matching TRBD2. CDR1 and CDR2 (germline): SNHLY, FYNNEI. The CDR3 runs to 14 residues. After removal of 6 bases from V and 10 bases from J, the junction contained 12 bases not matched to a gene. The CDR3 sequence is CASSDLAAMGIQYF. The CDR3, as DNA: TGTGCCAGCAGCGACCTAGCGGCGATGGGAATTCAGTACTTC.

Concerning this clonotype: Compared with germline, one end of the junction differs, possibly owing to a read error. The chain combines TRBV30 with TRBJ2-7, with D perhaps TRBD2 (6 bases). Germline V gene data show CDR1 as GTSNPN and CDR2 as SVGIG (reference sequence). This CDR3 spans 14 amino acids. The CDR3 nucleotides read TGTGCCGGGAGGTGGGACTGGGGCTCCTACGAGCAGTACTTC. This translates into CAGRWDWGSYEQYF.

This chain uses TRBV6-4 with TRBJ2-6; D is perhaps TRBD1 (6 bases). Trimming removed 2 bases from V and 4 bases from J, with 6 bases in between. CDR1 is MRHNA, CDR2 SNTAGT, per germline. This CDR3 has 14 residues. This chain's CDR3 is CASSDGTGANVLTF. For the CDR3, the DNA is TGTGCCAGCAGTGACGGGACAGGGGCCAACGTCCTGACTTTC.

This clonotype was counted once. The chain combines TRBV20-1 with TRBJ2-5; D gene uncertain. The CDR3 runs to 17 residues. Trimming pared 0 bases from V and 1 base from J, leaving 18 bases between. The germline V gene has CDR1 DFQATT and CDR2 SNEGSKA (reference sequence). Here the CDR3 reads CSARDFLADIRQETQYF. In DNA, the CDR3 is TGCAGTGCTAGAGATTTCTTAGCTGACATACGCCAAGAGACCCAGTACTTC.

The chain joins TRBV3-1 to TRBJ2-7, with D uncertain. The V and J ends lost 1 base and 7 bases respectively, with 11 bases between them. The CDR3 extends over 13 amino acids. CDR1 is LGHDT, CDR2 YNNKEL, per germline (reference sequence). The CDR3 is CASSQGALGEQYF. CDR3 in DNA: TGTGCCAGCAGCCAAGGAGCCCTGGGAGAGCAGTACTTC.

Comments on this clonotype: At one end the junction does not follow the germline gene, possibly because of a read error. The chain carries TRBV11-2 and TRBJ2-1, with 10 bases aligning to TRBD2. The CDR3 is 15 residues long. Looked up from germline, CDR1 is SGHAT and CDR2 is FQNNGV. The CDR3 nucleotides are TGTGCCAGCAGCTTTAATCTAGCGGGAGTAAATGATCAGTTCTTC. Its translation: CASSFNLAGVNDQFF.

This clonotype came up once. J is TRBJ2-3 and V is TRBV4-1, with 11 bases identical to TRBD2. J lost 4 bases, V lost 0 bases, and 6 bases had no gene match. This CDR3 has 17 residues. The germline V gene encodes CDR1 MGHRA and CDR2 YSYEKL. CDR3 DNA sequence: TGCGCCAGCAGCCAAGATGCGGGTAGCGGGGGGGCAGATACGCAGTATTTT. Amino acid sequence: CASSQDAGSGGADTQYF.

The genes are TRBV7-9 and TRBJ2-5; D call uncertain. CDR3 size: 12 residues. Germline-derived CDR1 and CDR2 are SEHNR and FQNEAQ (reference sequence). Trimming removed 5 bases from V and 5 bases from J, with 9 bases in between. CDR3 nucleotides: TGTGCCAGCAGCGGGGTCGCGGAGACCCAGTACTTC. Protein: CASSGVAETQYF.

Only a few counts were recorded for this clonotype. The CDR3 region is CASSLGDQQETQYF. CDR3 nucleotide sequence: TGTGCCAGCAGTTTGGGGGACCAACAAGAGACCCAGTACTTC. The V gene is TRBV12-3 or TRBV12-4, the J gene TRBJ2-5, with D perhaps assigned TRBD1 or TRBD2 (5 bases each). V lost 3 bases to trimming and J lost 2 bases, with 10 bases between them. This CDR3 has 14 amino acids.